This TCR beta chain was profiled in a study of beta chain features in type 1 diabetes. Study-wide findings and caveats: Shortening that was moderate but significant affected the TCRB CDR3s of Type 1 diabetes patients in all four CD4+ subsets. Cells carrying high TCR expression could end up over-represented when cDNA is sequenced.

Worth noting for this clone: The antigen is unknown.

Of the isolated RNA, all was reverse transcribed, and so the sequenced material was expressed TCRB transcripts. The method was immunoSEQ multiplex PCR; TCRdb's version includes in-frame clones alone and lacks a portion of them. The profile shows 28,000 or so clones, approximately 65% of them singletons. Sequencing was done on a sample of Tregs from blood. This TCR was recovered from a woman in her 30s with type 1 diabetes.

As DNA, the CDR3 is TGTGCCAGCAGCTTCCGACAGGGCACCTACGAGCAGTACTTC. Translated: CASSFRQGTYEQYF. This chain links TRBV5-4 with TRBJ2-7; 7 bases fit TRBD1. CDR3 length: 14 residues. Germline trimming cut 2 bases from V and 2 bases from J; bases unmatched to any gene: 4. Germline CDR1 SGHNT, CDR2 YYREEE (reference sequence).